This is a list of T cell receptor beta chains from one sample in a study of blood T cell repertoires in COVID-19. Here immunoSEQ multiplex PCR was the method, and the copy in TCRdb shows in-frame clones only, minus some. The sample has fewer than 200,000 clones, roughly 80% seen once. The sample consisted of peripheral blood. These receptors originate from a woman older than 75 with COVID-19, enrolled during active disease. The CDR3 runs from the conserved cysteine through the conserved F or W. A D gene is named only where the DNA matches it firmly. The size field is filled for only some rows; it gives once, few, many or a size class.

d_call: -
j_call: TRBJ2-7
clone_size: many
v_call: TRBV7-8
cdr3_aa: CASSPGRENEQYF
cdr3_nt: TGTGCCAGCAGTCCAGGGCGGGAAAACGAGCAGTACTTC

d_call: TRBD1
j_call: TRBJ2-5
clone_size: -
v_call: TRBV5-4
cdr3_aa: CASSLDRGEETQYF
cdr3_nt: TGTGCCAGCAGCTTGGACAGGGGGGAAGAGACCCAGTACTTC

d_call: -
j_call: TRBJ1-1
clone_size: -
v_call: TRBV5-1
cdr3_aa: CASSSRTAMNTEAFF
cdr3_nt: TGCGCCAGCAGCTCCCGGACAGCTATGAACACTGAAGCTTTCTTT

d_call: -
j_call: TRBJ1-4
clone_size: -
v_call: TRBV10-3
cdr3_aa: CAISADFRGIHEKLFF
cdr3_nt: TGTGCCATCAGTGCCGATTTCAGGGGAATTCACGAAAAACTGTTTTTT

d_call: -
j_call: TRBJ1-5
clone_size: -
v_call: TRBV19
cdr3_aa: CASSTGAHQPQHF
cdr3_nt: TGTGCCAGTAGTACAGGGGCGCACCAGCCCCAGCATTTT

d_call: TRBD1
j_call: TRBJ1-2
clone_size: -
v_call: TRBV7-8
cdr3_aa: CAGQGADGYTF
cdr3_nt: TGTGCGGGGCAGGGGGCAGATGGCTACACCTTC

d_call: TRBD2
j_call: TRBJ2-2
clone_size: -
v_call: TRBV30
cdr3_aa: CAWRGGAGWLAGELFF
cdr3_nt: TGTGCCTGGCGGGGGGGGGCAGGGTGGTTGGCCGGGGAGCTGTTTTTT

d_call: -
j_call: TRBJ1-2
clone_size: -
v_call: TRBV7-3
cdr3_aa: CASSLNGGTDLGGYTF
cdr3_nt: TGTGCCAGCAGCTTAAACGGGGGGACGGACCTAGGAGGCTACACCTTC

d_call: -
j_call: TRBJ2-7
clone_size: -
v_call: TRBV19
cdr3_aa: CASRGGYEQYF
cdr3_nt: TGTGCCAGTAGAGGCGGATACGAGCAGTACTTC

d_call: -
j_call: TRBJ1-3
clone_size: -
v_call: TRBV2
cdr3_aa: CASSPQGLNTIYF
cdr3_nt: TGTGCCAGCAGTCCACAGGGTCTAAACACCATATATTTT

d_call: TRBD1
j_call: TRBJ1-5
clone_size: -
v_call: TRBV5-6
cdr3_aa: CASSLRDRGLNQPQHF
cdr3_nt: TGTGCCAGCAGCTTGCGGGACAGGGGGCTCAATCAGCCCCAGCATTTT

d_call: TRBD2
j_call: TRBJ2-3
clone_size: -
v_call: TRBV5-1
cdr3_aa: CASSPASGGAADTQYF
cdr3_nt: TGCGCCAGCAGCCCCGCTAGCGGGGGGGCCGCAGATACGCAGTATTTT

d_call: -
j_call: TRBJ2-2
clone_size: -
v_call: TRBV4-1
cdr3_aa: CASSQDSRGIGELFF
cdr3_nt: TGCGCCAGCAGCCAAGATAGTCGGGGGATCGGGGAGCTGTTTTTT

d_call: -
j_call: TRBJ2-7
clone_size: -
v_call: TRBV5-4
cdr3_aa: CASSAPVGGEQYF
cdr3_nt: TGTGCCAGCAGCGCACCCGTAGGGGGCGAGCAGTACTTC

d_call: TRBD1
j_call: TRBJ1-1
clone_size: -
v_call: TRBV6-5
cdr3_aa: CASRTLQGYAEAFF
cdr3_nt: TGTGCCAGCAGGACATTACAGGGGTACGCTGAAGCTTTCTTT

d_call: -
j_call: TRBJ2-7
clone_size: -
v_call: TRBV6-5
cdr3_aa: CASSYSRTASWEQYF
cdr3_nt: TGTGCCAGCAGTTACTCGCGGACAGCGTCCTGGGAGCAGTACTTC

d_call: -
j_call: TRBJ2-5
clone_size: -
v_call: TRBV4-2
cdr3_aa: CASSQDATQGETQYF
cdr3_nt: TGTGCCAGCAGCCAAGATGCAACTCAGGGAGAGACCCAGTACTTC

d_call: -
j_call: TRBJ2-5
clone_size: -
v_call: TRBV3-1/TRBV3-2
cdr3_aa: CASSQGRQEARIETQYF
cdr3_nt: TGTGCCAGCAGCCAAGGTCGTCAGGAGGCTCGGATAGAGACCCAGTACTTC